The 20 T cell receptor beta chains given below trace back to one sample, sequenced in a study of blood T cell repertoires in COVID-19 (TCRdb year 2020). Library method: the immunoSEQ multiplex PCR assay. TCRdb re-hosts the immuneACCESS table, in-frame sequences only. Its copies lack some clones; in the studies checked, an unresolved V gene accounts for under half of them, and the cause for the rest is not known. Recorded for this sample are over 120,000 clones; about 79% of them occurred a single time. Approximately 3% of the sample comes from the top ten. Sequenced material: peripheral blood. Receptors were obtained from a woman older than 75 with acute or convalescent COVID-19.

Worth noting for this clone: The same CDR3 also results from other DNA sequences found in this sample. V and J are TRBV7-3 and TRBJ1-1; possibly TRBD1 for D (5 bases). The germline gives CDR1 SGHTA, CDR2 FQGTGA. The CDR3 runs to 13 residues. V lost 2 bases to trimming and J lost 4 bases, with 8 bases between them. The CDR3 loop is CASSLGQGTEAFF. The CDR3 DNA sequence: TGTGCCAGCAGCTTAGGGCAGGGCACTGAAGCTTTCTTT. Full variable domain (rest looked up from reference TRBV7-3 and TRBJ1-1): GAGVSQTPSNKVTEKGKYVELRCDPISGHTALYWYRQSLGQGPEFLIYFQGTGAADDSGLPNDRFFAVRPEGSVSTLKIQRTERGDSAVYLCASSLGQGTEAFFGQGTRLTVV.

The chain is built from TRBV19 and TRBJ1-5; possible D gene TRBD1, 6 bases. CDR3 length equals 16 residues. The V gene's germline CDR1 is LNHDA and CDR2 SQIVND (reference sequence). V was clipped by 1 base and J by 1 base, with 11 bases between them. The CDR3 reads CASSIGGGGSNQPQHF. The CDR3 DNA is TGTGCCAGTAGTATAGGGGGAGGGGGGAGCAATCAGCCCCAGCATTTT.

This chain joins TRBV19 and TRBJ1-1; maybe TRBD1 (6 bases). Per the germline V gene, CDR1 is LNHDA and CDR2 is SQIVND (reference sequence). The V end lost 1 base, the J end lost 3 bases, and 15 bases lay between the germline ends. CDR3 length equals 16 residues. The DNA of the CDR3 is TGTGCCAGTAGTATAGCCGGACAGATGGGTTACACTGAAGCTTTCTTT. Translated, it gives CASSIAGQMGYTEAFF.

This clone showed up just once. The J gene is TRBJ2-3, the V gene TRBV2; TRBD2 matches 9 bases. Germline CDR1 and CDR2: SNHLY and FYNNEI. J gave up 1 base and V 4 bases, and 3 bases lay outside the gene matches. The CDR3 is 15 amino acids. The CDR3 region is CASSGIAGGTDTQYF. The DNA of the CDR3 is TGTGCCAGCAGTGGGATAGCGGGGGGCACAGATACGCAGTATTTT.

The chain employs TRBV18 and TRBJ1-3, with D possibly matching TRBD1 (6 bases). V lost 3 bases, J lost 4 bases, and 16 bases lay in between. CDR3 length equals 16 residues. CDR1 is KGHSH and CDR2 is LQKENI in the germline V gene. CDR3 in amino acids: CASSPETGQRGNTIYF. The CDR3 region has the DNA TGTGCCAGCTCACCTGAGACAGGACAGAGGGGAAACACCATATATTTT.

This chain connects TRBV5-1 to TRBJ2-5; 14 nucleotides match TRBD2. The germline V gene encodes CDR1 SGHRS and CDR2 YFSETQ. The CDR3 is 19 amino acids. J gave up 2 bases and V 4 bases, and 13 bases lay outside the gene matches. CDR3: CASSTGTSGGATGQETQYF. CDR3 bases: TGCGCCAGCAGCACTGGGACTAGCGGGGGAGCGACCGGTCAAGAGACCCAGTACTTC.

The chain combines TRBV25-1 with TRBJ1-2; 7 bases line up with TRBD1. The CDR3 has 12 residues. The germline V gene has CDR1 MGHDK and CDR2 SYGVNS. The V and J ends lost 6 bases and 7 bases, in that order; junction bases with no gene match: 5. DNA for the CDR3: TGTGCCAGCAGACTGAACAGGGGTGGCTACACCTTC. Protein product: CASRLNRGGYTF.

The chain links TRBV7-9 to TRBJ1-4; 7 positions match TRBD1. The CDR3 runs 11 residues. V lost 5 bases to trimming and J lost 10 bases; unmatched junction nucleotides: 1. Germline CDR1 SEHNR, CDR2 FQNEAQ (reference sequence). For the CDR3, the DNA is TGTGCCAGCAGCCCAGGGGGAAAACTGTTTTTT. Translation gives CASSPGGKLFF.

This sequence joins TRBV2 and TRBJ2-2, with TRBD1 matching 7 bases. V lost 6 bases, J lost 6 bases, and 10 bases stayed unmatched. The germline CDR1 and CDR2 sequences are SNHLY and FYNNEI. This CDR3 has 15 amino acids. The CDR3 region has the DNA TGTGCCAGCAGCCAACAGGGGAGTAGGGCCGGGGAGCTGTTTTTT. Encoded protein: CASSQQGSRAGELFF.

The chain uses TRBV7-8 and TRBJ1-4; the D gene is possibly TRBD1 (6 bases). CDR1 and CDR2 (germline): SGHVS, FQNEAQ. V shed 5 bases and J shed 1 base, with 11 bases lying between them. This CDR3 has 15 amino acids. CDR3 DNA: TGTGCCAGCAGCCTACCAGGGGAAACTAATGAAAAACTGTTTTTT. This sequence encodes CASSLPGETNEKLFF. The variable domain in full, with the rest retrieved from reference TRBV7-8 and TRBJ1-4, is GAGVSQSPRYKVAKRGQDVALRCDPISGHVSLFWYQQALGQGPEFLTYFQNEAQLDKSGLPSDRFFAERPEGSVSTLKIQRTQQEDSAVYLCASSLPGETNEKLFFGSGTQLSVL.

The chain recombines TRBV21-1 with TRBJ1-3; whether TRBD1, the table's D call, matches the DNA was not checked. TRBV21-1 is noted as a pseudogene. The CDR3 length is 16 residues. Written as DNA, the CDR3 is TGTGCCAGCATCGGACAGGGGGTATACTCTGGAAACACCATATATTTT. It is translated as CASIGQGVYSGNTIYF.

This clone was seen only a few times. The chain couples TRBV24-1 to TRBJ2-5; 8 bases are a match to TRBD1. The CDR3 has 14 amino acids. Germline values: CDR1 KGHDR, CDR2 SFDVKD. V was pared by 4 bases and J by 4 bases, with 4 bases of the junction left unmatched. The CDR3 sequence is CATSDTDRGETQYF. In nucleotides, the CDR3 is TGTGCCACCAGTGACACAGACAGGGGAGAGACCCAGTACTTC.

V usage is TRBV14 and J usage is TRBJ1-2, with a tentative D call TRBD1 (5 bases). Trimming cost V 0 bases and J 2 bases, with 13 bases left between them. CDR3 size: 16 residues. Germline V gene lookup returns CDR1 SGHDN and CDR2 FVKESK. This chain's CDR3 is CASSQESGRANYGYTF. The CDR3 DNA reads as TGTGCCAGCAGCCAAGAATCAGGCAGGGCAAACTATGGCTACACCTTC.

CDR3 in DNA: TGTGCCTGGAGTGCCCAACAGGGGATGGGGTATAGCAATCAGCCCCAGCATTTT. Translating it yields CAWSAQQGMGYSNQPQHF. The V gene is TRBV30, the J gene TRBJ1-5; 7 bases line up with TRBD1. The CDR3 length is 18 residues. V shed 1 base, J shed 0 bases, and the junction held 12 bases outside the gene matches. CDR1 is GTSNPN, CDR2 SVGIG, per germline (reference sequence).

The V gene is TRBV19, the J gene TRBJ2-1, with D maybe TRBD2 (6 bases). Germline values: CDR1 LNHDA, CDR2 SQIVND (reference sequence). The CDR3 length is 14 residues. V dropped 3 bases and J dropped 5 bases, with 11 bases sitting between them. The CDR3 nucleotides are TGTGCCAGTAGTATCAGGGACTTTAACAATGAGCAGTTCTTC. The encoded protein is CASSIRDFNNEQFF.

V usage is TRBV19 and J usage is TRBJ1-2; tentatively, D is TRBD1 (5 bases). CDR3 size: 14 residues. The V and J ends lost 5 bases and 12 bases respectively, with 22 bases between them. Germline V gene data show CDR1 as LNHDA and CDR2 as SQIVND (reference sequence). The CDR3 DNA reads TGTGCCAGTAGTCCACGCGGGGTAGCATGGGGCCACACCTTC. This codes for CASSPRGVAWGHTF. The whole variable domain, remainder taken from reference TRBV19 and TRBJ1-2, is DGGITQSPKYLFRKEGQNVTLSCEQNLNHDAMYWYRQDPGQGLRLIYYSQIVNDFQKGDIAEGYSVSREKKESFPLTVTSAQKNPTAFYLCASSPRGVAWGHTFGSGTRLTVV.

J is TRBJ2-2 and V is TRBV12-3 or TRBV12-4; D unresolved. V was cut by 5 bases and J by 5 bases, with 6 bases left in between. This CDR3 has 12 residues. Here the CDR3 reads CASSLLTGELFF. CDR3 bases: TGTGCCAGCAGTCTATTAACCGGGGAGCTGTTTTTT.

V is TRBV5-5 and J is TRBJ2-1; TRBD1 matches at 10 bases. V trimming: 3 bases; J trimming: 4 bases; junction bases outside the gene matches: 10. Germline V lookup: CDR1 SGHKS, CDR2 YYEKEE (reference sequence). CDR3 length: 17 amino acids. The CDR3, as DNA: TGTGCCAGCAGCTCGCGCCTTGGGACAGGGGCATACAATGAGCAGTTCTTC. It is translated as CASSSRLGTGAYNEQFF. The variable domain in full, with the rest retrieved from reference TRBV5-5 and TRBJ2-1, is DAGVTQSPTHLIKTRGQQVTLRCSPISGHKSVSWYQQVLGQGPQFIFQYYEKEERGRGNFPDRFSARQFPNYSSELNVNALLLGDSALYLCASSSRLGTGAYNEQFFGPGTRLTVL.

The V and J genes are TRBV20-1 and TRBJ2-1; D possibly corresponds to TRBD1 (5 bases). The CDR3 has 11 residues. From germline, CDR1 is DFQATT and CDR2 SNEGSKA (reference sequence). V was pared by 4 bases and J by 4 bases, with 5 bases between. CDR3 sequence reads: CSATGYNEQFF. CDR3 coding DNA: TGCAGTGCTACAGGGTACAATGAGCAGTTCTTC.

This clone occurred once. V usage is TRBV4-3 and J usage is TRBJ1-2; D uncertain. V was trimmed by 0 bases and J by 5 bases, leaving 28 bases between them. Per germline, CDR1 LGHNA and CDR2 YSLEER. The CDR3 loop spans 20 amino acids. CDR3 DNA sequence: TGCGCCAGCAGCCAAGAAAGGTCTCCTGCGGGGTTTGGCGTTTGGTATGGCTACACCTTC. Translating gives CASSQERSPAGFGVWYGYTF.